A single sample is the source of the 21 T cell receptor beta chains below, sequenced in a study of cytomegalovirus exposure and HLA in healthy donors. PCR primers comprised 60 Vbeta and 13 Jbeta primers. TCRdb keeps only in-frame clones here, not all; method: immunoSEQ multiplex PCR. The sample carries around 200,000 clones, 65% to 80% recorded once. The source material was PBMCs. All receptors come from a woman aged 30 to 39 in good health and CMV-seropositive.

The chain joins TRBV29-1 to TRBJ2-5; no definite D call. Germline V gene lookup returns CDR1 SQVTM and CDR2 ANQGSEA. With 1 base removed from V and 5 bases from J, the gap between germline ends came to 14 bases. The CDR3 length is 14 residues. CDR3 loop: CSVEVEALRETQYF. CDR3 bases: TGCAGCGTTGAAGTTGAGGCATTGCGGGAGACCCAGTACTTC.

The gene calls are TRBV15 and TRBJ2-5; the match to TRBD2 covers 9 bases. The CDR3 runs 14 residues. V gave up 1 base and J gave up 3 bases; unmatched junction bases: 0. CDR1 LNHNV and CDR2 YYDKDF come from the germline V gene (reference sequence). CDR3 coding DNA: TGTGCCACCAGCAGAGGACTAGCGGAAGAGACCCAGTACTTC. This gives the protein CATSRGLAEETQYF.

The rearrangement joins TRBV6-5 to TRBJ1-1; TRBD1 agrees at 7 bases. Looked up from germline, CDR1 is MNHEY and CDR2 is SVGAGI. The V and J ends lost 6 bases and 11 bases, in that order; junction bases with no gene match: 9. This CDR3 contains 12 residues. The CDR3 nucleotides read TGTGCCAGCAGAGAAGGGGGCGCGGGTGCTTTCTTT. As protein: CASREGGAGAFF.

In nucleotides, the CDR3 is TGTGCCTGGGGGGCTAGCGGGAGGGCCGAGACCCAGTACTTC. This sequence encodes CAWGASGRAETQYF. The rearrangement uses TRBV30 and TRBJ2-5; 12 nucleotides agree with TRBD2. Germline V gene lookup returns CDR1 GTSNPN and CDR2 SVGIG (reference sequence). Germline trimming cut 5 bases from V and 5 bases from J; bases unmatched to any gene: 6. The CDR3 consists of 14 residues.

The genes are TRBV7-8 and TRBJ2-1; 8 nucleotides agree with TRBD2. Germline V gene lookup returns CDR1 SGHVS and CDR2 FQNEAQ. V lost 2 bases, J lost 7 bases, and 4 bases stayed unmatched. CDR3 length: 14 residues. The CDR3 loop reads CASSLMREANEQFF. CDR3 in DNA: TGTGCCAGCAGCTTAATGCGGGAGGCGAATGAGCAGTTCTTC.

The J gene is TRBJ2-7, the V gene TRBV30; 10 nucleotides agree with TRBD1. The ends lost 5 bases at V and 7 bases at J; junction bases unmatched: 2. From germline, CDR1 is GTSNPN and CDR2 SVGIG (reference sequence). This CDR3 has 11 residues. CDR3 sequence: CAWGTGEEQYF. The CDR3 nucleotides read TGTGCCTGGGGGACAGGGGAAGAGCAGTACTTC. Together with reference TRBV30 and TRBJ2-7, the CDR3 gives the full variable domain: SQTIHQWPATLVQPVGSPLSLECTVEGTSNPNLYWYRQAAGRGLQLLFYSVGIGQISSEVPQNLSASRPQDRQFILSSKKLLLSDSGFYLCAWGTGEEQYFGPGTRLTVT.

The genes are TRBV6-5 and TRBJ1-1; possible D gene TRBD1, 5 bases. CDR3 length: 14 amino acids. In germline, CDR1 is MNHEY, CDR2 SVGAGI. Trimming left V 0 bases short and J 2 bases short, with 7 bases between. CDR3 in amino acids: CASSYSGHNTEAFF. In DNA, the CDR3 is TGTGCCAGCAGTTACTCCGGACACAACACTGAAGCTTTCTTT.

This clone appeared once. The chain couples TRBV9 to TRBJ2-7; 10 positions match TRBD1. Losses at the gene ends were 0 bases for V and 2 bases for J; bases not matched to a gene: 2. CDR1 is SGDLS and CDR2 is YYNGEE in the germline V gene. There are 15 residues in the CDR3. CDR3 sequence (DNA): TGTGCCAGCAGCGTAGCTGGGACAGGGGCCTACGAGCAGTACTTC. Encoded protein: CASSVAGTGAYEQYF.

The chain couples TRBV5-4 to TRBJ1-1; 11 bases fit TRBD1. Germline V CDR1 and CDR2: SGHNT, YYREEE (reference sequence). Trimming removed 0 bases from V and 1 base from J; junction bases left unmatched: 5. The CDR3 is 17 amino acids. The CDR3 loop is CASSLGTGGSKNTEAFF. The CDR3 DNA follows: TGTGCCAGCAGCTTGGGGACAGGGGGCTCTAAGAACACTGAAGCTTTCTTT.

The chain has TRBV7-9 and TRBJ2-3; TRBD1 is a possible D gene (5 bases). The CDR3 contains 19 residues. Trimming shortened V by 1 base and J by 7 bases, and 27 bases separated the two germline ends. Germline CDR1 reads SEHNR; CDR2 reads FQNEAQ (reference sequence). CDR3 sequence: CASSLGQGSILEPFYTQYF. The DNA for the CDR3 is TGTGCCAGCAGCTTAGGCCAGGGCAGTATTTTAGAGCCCTTTTATACGCAGTATTTT.

The chain carries TRBV7-2 and TRBJ2-1; 14 bases are a match to TRBD2. The V segment lost 4 bases and the J segment 0 bases; nucleotides outside the gene matches: 5. The CDR3 runs to 18 residues. Germline V gives CDR1 SGHTA, CDR2 FQGNSA. The CDR3 nucleotides read TGTGCCAGCAGCTGGACTAGCGGGAGGCCCAGCTCCTACAATGAGCAGTTCTTC. It specifies CASSWTSGRPSSYNEQFF.

The genes are TRBV10-3 and TRBJ1-1; D perhaps matches TRBD1 (5 bases). Germline-derived CDR1 and CDR2 are ENHRY and SYGVKD. This CDR3 region has 15 residues. Trimming shortened V by 3 bases and J by 0 bases, and 11 bases separated the two germline ends. This chain's CDR3 is CAISEGVGMNTEAFF. The DNA of the CDR3 is TGTGCCATCAGTGAAGGGGTGGGGATGAACACTGAAGCTTTCTTT.

The chain recombines TRBV6-7 with TRBJ2-7, with D hard to call. TRBV6-7 is treated as an ORF (open reading frame) with a function not yet certain. This CDR3 is built from 13 residues. V was cut by 4 bases and J by 5 bases, with 12 bases left in between. The CDR3 here is CASSSSGSNEQYF. The DNA for the CDR3 is TGTGCCAGCAGTTCCTCGGGCAGTAACGAGCAGTACTTC.

This clone came up once. The V call is TRBV5-1, the J call TRBJ2-5; TRBD2 matches at 9 bases. V lost 6 bases and J lost 4; bases outside the gene matches: 7. The CDR3 consists of 14 residues. Germline lookup yields CDR1 SGHRS and CDR2 YFSETQ. CDR3 sequence reads: CASNSAGGPETQYF. CDR3 nucleotide sequence: TGCGCCAGCAACTCAGCGGGGGGCCCAGAGACCCAGTACTTC.

V and J are TRBV7-2 and TRBJ2-3; tentative D call: TRBD1 (5 bases). This CDR3 region has 16 residues. Looked up from germline, CDR1 is SGHTA and CDR2 is FQGNSA. Trimming took 5 bases from V and 1 from J, leaving 16 bases between them. The DNA of the CDR3 is TGTGCCAGCAGCGAGACAGCTGCTAGGGGCACAGATACGCAGTATTTT. This gives the protein CASSETAARGTDTQYF.

The DNA of the CDR3 is TGTGCCAGCAGGCACACAGGGGGCAATCAGCCCCAGCATTTT. Translation: CASRHTGGNQPQHF. The chain links TRBV6-1 to TRBJ1-5; 7 nucleotides agree with TRBD1. Per germline, CDR1 MNHNS and CDR2 SASEGT. V lost 6 bases and J lost 2; bases outside the gene matches: 4. The CDR3 length is 14 residues.

V gene TRBV2 combines with J gene TRBJ1-3; perhaps TRBD1 as D (5 bases). The ends were cut back, 6 bases at V and 0 bases at J, with 9 bases in the middle. This CDR3 spans 14 amino acids. Germline V gene data show CDR1 as SNHLY and CDR2 as FYNNEI. The CDR3 protein is CASRKQASGNTIYF. Here the CDR3 DNA reads TGTGCCAGCAGAAAACAGGCCTCTGGAAACACCATATATTTT.

The chain combines TRBV9 with TRBJ1-1; 7 bases align to TRBD1. The trim removed 0 bases at V and 1 base at J, leaving 3 bases unmatched. The CDR3 has 15 residues. Germline CDR1 is SGDLS and CDR2 is YYNGEE. The CDR3 loop is CASSVAKGANTEAFF. For the CDR3, the DNA is TGTGCCAGCAGCGTAGCTAAGGGGGCGAACACTGAAGCTTTCTTT.

This clone was seen once. The rearrangement uses TRBV4-1 and TRBJ2-7; D possibly uses TRBD1 or TRBD2 (5 bases each). Trimming shortened V by 5 bases and J by 3 bases, and 11 bases separated the two germline ends. The germline CDR1 and CDR2 sequences are MGHRA and YSYEKL. This CDR3 has 13 residues. The CDR3 DNA follows: TGCGCCAGCAGCAAAGGGGAGCGCTACGAGCAGTACTTC. This sequence encodes CASSKGERYEQYF.

The chain links TRBV19 to TRBJ2-3; 9 positions agree with TRBD1. CDR3 size: 16 residues. V trimming: 7 bases; J trimming: 0 bases; junction bases outside the gene matches: 8. Looked up from germline, CDR1 is LNHDA and CDR2 is SQIVND (reference sequence). CDR3 nucleotide sequence: TGTGCCAGTAACCAACAGGGGGCGACCAGCACAGATACGCAGTATTTT. Protein sequence: CASNQQGATSTDTQYF. Variable domain in full (rest from reference TRBV19 and TRBJ2-3): DGGITQSPKYLFRKEGQNVTLSCEQNLNHDAMYWYRQDPGQGLRLIYYSQIVNDFQKGDIAEGYSVSREKKESFPLTVTSAQKNPTAFYLCASNQQGATSTDTQYFGPGTRLTVL.

This sequence joins TRBV7-8 and TRBJ2-3, with a possible D match to TRBD2 (6 bases). CDR1 and CDR2 from the germline V gene are SGHVS and FQNEAQ. The CDR3 extends over 15 amino acids. V shed 1 base and J shed 3 bases, with 11 bases lying between them. The CDR3 is CASSLGWGVTDTQYF. CDR3 DNA: TGTGCCAGCAGCTTAGGATGGGGGGTTACAGATACGCAGTATTTT.